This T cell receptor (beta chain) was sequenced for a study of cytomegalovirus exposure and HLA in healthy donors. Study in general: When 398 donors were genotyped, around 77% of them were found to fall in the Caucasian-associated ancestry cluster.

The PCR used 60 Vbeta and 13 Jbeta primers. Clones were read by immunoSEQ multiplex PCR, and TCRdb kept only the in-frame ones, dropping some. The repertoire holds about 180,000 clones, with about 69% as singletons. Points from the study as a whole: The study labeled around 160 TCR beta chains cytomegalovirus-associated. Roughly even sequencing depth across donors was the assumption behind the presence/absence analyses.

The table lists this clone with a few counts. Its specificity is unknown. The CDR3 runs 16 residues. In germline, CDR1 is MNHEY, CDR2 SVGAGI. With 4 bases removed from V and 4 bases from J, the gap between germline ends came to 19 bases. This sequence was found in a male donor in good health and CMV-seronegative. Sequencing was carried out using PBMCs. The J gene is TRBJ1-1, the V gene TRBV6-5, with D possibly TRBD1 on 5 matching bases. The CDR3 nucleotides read TGTGCCAGCAGTTCCCTGAAGGTGGCAGGGCCCACTGAAGCTTTCTTT. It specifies CASSSLKVAGPTEAFF.